Listed below are T cell receptor beta chains from one sample, sequenced in a study of cytomegalovirus exposure and HLA in healthy donors. TCRdb's table, derived via immunoSEQ multiplex PCR, lists solely in-frame clones and lacks some. This sample contains about 78,000 clones. Input material: PBMCs. Receptor source: a female donor in good health and CMV-seropositive. Each CDR3 is given with its conserved first and last residue. The D gene is left open where the match is weak.

TRBJ2-7	TRBV7-2	16	TRBD2	TGTGCCAGCAGCGAGGGGACTAGCGGGAGAAGATACGAGCAGTACTTC	CASSEGTSGRRYEQYF
TRBJ2-1	TRBV7-2	17	TRBD2	TGTGCCAGCAGCTCCCCTTTGACTAGCGGGAAAGGGCATGAGCAGTTCTTC	CASSSPLTSGKGHEQFF
TRBJ2-1	TRBV4-2	18	TRBD2	TGTGCCAGCAGCCAGCCGGGGGGCGGCAGCGGGAGTGGCTATGAGCAGTTCTTC	CASSQPGGGSGSGYEQFF
TRBJ1-5	TRBV6-6	12	.	TGTGCCAGCAGGGAGGACGTCCAGCCCCAGCATTTT	CASREDVQPQHF
TRBJ2-5	TRBV29-1	16	TRBD1	TGCAGCGTTGGTGGGACAGGGAGAGTCCCAACGGGGACCCAGTACTTC	CSVGGTGRVPTGTQYF
TRBJ2-2	TRBV5-1	17	TRBD2	TGCGCCAGCAGCCCGGGACTAGCGGGAGTGAACACCGGGGAGCTGTTTTTT	CASSPGLAGVNTGELFF
TRBJ2-1	TRBV27	15	TRBD2	TGTGCCAGCAGTTTTAGGGCGGGAGGGTACAATGAGCAGTTCTTC	CASSFRAGGYNEQFF
TRBJ1-6	TRBV25-1	16	.	TGTGCCAGCAGTGACGGGAGGGCCCACTATAATTCACCCCTCCACTTT	CASSDGRAHYNSPLHF
TRBJ2-1	TRBV4-1	13	.	TGCGCCAGCAGCCAAGGACTGTACAATGAGCAGTTCTTC	CASSQGLYNEQFF
TRBJ1-1	TRBV9	13	.	TGTGCCAGCAGCGAGGGACAGAACACTGAAGCTTTCTTT	CASSEGQNTEAFF
TRBJ2-3	TRBV28	14	.	TGTGCCAGCGCCGTCGGCGGCACGGGAGATACGCAGTATTTT	CASAVGGTGDTQYF
TRBJ2-1	TRBV6-1	15	TRBD2	TGTGCCAGCAGTGAGGGCGGGAGCTCCTACAATGAGCAGTTCTTC	CASSEGGSSYNEQFF
TRBJ1-6	TRBV5-1	14	.	TGCGCCAGCAGCGTTCGGGGTGCTCTTTCACCCCTCCACTTT	CASSVRGALSPLHF
TRBJ2-3	TRBV7-9	15	.	TGTGCCAGCAGCCTCGGGTCAATATCGGCAGATACGCAGTATTTT	CASSLGSISADTQYF
TRBJ2-3	TRBV7-8	18	.	TGTGCTCTTAGCTTCAGCGAGACAGAGCCTGAGGACACAGATACGCAGTATTTT	CALSFSETEPEDTDTQYF
TRBJ2-2	TRBV7-2	16	.	TGTGCCAGCAGCCCCGGGGGGCAGGGGAACACCGGGGAGCTGTTTTTT	CASSPGGQGNTGELFF
TRBJ2-7	TRBV11-2	18	.	TGTGCCAGCAGCCCCCGTACCCAGGGAACGACCCGCTACTACGAGCAGTACTTC	CASSPRTQGTTRYYEQYF
TRBJ2-7	TRBV5-6	14	.	TGTGCCAGCAACGAACAGGGTGGGTTCTACGAGCAGTACTTC	CASNEQGGFYEQYF
TRBJ2-5	TRBV28	13	.	TGTGCCAGCAGTTCCCGGTGGGGAGAAACCCAGTACTTC	CASSSRWGETQYF
TRBJ1-5	TRBV6-1	14	TRBD1	TGTGCCAGCTTGACAGGGGTTGGCAATCAGCCCCAGCATTTT	CASLTGVGNQPQHF
TRBJ1-2	TRBV4-3	15	.	TGCGCCAGCAGCCAAGATCCAGGACATCGCTATGGCTACACCTTC	CASSQDPGHRYGYTF
TRBJ1-1	TRBV7-9	12	.	TGTGCCAGCAGCTTCTTGAACACTGAAGCTTTCTTT	CASSFLNTEAFF
TRBJ1-1	TRBV13	15	TRBD1	TGTGCCAGCAGCTTAGGCAGGGGGGCGTACACTGAAGCTTTCTTT	CASSLGRGAYTEAFF
TRBJ2-5	TRBV7-2	16	.	TGTGCCAGCAGCCCCTTAGGACAACCTCTCCAAGAGACCCAGTACTTC	CASSPLGQPLQETQYF
TRBJ2-6	TRBV30	18	TRBD2	TGTGCCTGGATCAGTAGTCTAGCGGGACTCTCTGGGGCCAACGTCCTGACTTTC	CAWISSLAGLSGANVLTF
TRBJ2-7	TRBV28	17	.	TGTGCCAGCAGTTTAAGCGCTTTGTCGGGTCCCCTCTACGAGCAGTACTTC	CASSLSALSGPLYEQYF
TRBJ2-1	TRBV19	16	TRBD2	TGTGCCAGTAGTATAAGCGAGCGGGAGTTGAGGAATGAGCAGTTCTTC	CASSISERELRNEQFF
TRBJ1-1	TRBV19	13	.	TGTGCCAGTAGTATGATCCGGGAGCTTGAAGCTTTCTTT	CASSMIRELEAFF
TRBJ2-3	TRBV28	15	TRBD2	TGTGCCAGCAAGACTAGCGGGAAGGTCACAGATACGCAGTATTTT	CASKTSGKVTDTQYF
TRBJ2-7	TRBV28	11	.	TGTGCCAGCAGTGGAGCCTACGAGCAGTACTTC	CASSGAYEQYF
TRBJ2-7	TRBV2	14	TRBD2	TGTGCCAGCAGTGAAGCCCCGGGGGGCTACGAGCAGTACTTC	CASSEAPGGYEQYF
TRBJ1-5	TRBV30	14	.	TGTGCCTGGAGCACGGGACAAGGGAATCAGCCCCAGCATTTT	CAWSTGQGNQPQHF
TRBJ1-1	TRBV7-2	13	.	TGTGCCAGCAGCCCAAAGACAGGTGGTGAAGCTTTCTTT	CASSPKTGGEAFF
TRBJ1-5	TRBV5-1	15	TRBD1	TGCGCCAGCAGCCTAGGGACAGGGAACAATCAGCCCCAGCATTTT	CASSLGTGNNQPQHF
TRBJ1-5	TRBV28	15	.	TGTGCCAGCCTAAGATGGGGGGATAGCAATCAGCCCCAGCATTTT	CASLRWGDSNQPQHF
TRBJ2-1	TRBV9	16	TRBD1	TGTGCCAGCAGTCGTAGTGGGACAGGTTCGAGGAATGAGCAGTTCTTC	CASSRSGTGSRNEQFF
TRBJ1-1	TRBV21-1	14	.	TGTGCCAGCAATGCAGACAGCTCGAACACTGAAGCTTTCTTT	CASNADSSNTEAFF
TRBJ1-1	TRBV5-4	14	.	TGTGCCAGCAGCTCCGGGACAACGGGGACTGAAGCTTTCTTT	CASSSGTTGTEAFF
TRBJ1-6	TRBV10-3	15	TRBD1	TGTGCCATCAGTGAGTCCCAGGGGGCAGAGTCACCCCTCCACTTT	CAISESQGAESPLHF
TRBJ1-4	TRBV6-6	14	.	TGTGCCAGCCTGCCGCCGGGCGCGGGTGAAAAACTGTTTTTT	CASLPPGAGEKLFF
TRBJ2-7	TRBV7-9	14	TRBD1	TGTGCCAGCAGCTTAGCGCAGACAGGGGGTGAGCAGTACTTC	CASSLAQTGGEQYF
TRBJ2-3	TRBV6-5	15	.	TGTGCCAGCAGTTACGTGGCGGGAAGCACAGATACGCAGTATTTT	CASSYVAGSTDTQYF
TRBJ1-6	TRBV6-5	13	.	TGTGCCAGCAGTATGAACAACAATTCACCCCTCCACTTT	CASSMNNNSPLHF